The rows below give T cell receptor beta chains drawn from one sample of a study of blood T cell repertoires in COVID-19. Sequencing was performed with immunoSEQ multiplex PCR; in TCRdb, only in-frame clones are kept and a portion is missing. The data show roughly 420,000 clones, approximately 87% seen once. Sequencing used PBMCs or T cells enriched from blood (not recorded which). Source of these receptors: a woman in her thirties with acute COVID-19. CDR3s include the opening cysteine and the closing phenylalanine or tryptophan. Fields, in order: V gene, D gene, clone size, J gene, CDR3 DNA, CDR3 protein. The D gene is left open where the match is weak. Where a row states a size, it is once, few, many or the class of an expanded clone; other rows omit it.

V: TRBV2; D: .; size: .; J: TRBJ1-1; DNA: TGTGCCAGCAGTGAGGATTTGACAGTGAACACTGAAGCTTTCTTT; CDR3: CASSEDLTVNTEAFF
V: TRBV5-6; D: .; size: .; J: TRBJ2-7; DNA: TGTGCCAGCAGCTTTGCTTCGGGCGAGCAGTACTTC; CDR3: CASSFASGEQYF
V: TRBV11-2; D: .; size: .; J: TRBJ2-2; DNA: TGTGCCAGCAGCGCGCCCGGGACTTCGAACACCGGGGAGCTGTTTTTT; CDR3: CASSAPGTSNTGELFF
V: TRBV19; D: .; size: .; J: TRBJ1-2; DNA: TGTGCCAGTACTCCTAACGGGTATGGCTACACCTTC; CDR3: CASTPNGYGYTF
V: TRBV20-1; D: .; size: .; J: TRBJ1-1; DNA: TGCAGTGCTAGTGACAAAGCGGGGTTTACTGAAGCTTTCTTT; CDR3: CSASDKAGFTEAFF
V: TRBV30; D: .; size: .; J: TRBJ2-3; DNA: TGTGCCTGGAGTGGGCGGTGGGATACGCAGTATTTT; CDR3: CAWSGRWDTQYF
V: TRBV9; D: TRBD2; size: .; J: TRBJ2-3; DNA: TGTGCCAGCAGCGGGGGGGGTGCGGCCCTAGTTCCGCAGTATTTT; CDR3: CASSGGGAALVPQYF
V: TRBV7-8; D: TRBD2; size: .; J: TRBJ2-3; DNA: TGTGCCAGCAGCTACCGGGGGGGCCTCTCAGATACGCAGTATTTT; CDR3: CASSYRGGLSDTQYF
V: TRBV7-2; D: TRBD1; size: .; J: TRBJ1-5; DNA: TGTGCCAGCAGTGTTACAGGGGGGCGACAGCCCCAGCATTTT; CDR3: CASSVTGGRQPQHF
V: TRBV5-1; D: TRBD1; size: .; J: TRBJ2-7; DNA: TGCGCCAGCAGCGGCGGACAGGGCAGCCACGAGCAGTACTTC; CDR3: CASSGGQGSHEQYF
V: TRBV6-5; D: .; size: .; J: TRBJ2-1; DNA: TGTGCCAGCAGTTACGGAGGGACTGAGCAGTTCTTC; CDR3: CASSYGGTEQFF
V: TRBV24-1; D: TRBD1; size: .; J: TRBJ1-5; DNA: TGTGCCACCAGTGATTCAGGGGGCGGAAATCAGCCCCAGCATTTT; CDR3: CATSDSGGGNQPQHF
V: TRBV7-8; D: .; size: .; J: TRBJ2-7; DNA: TGTGCCAGCAGCTTAGTTGGAGGCAGCGAGCAGTACTTC; CDR3: CASSLVGGSEQYF
V: TRBV2; D: TRBD2; size: .; J: TRBJ2-7; DNA: TGTGCCAGCAGTCAAGGACTAGTTCCCCACGAGCAGTACTTC; CDR3: CASSQGLVPHEQYF
V: TRBV12-3/TRBV12-4; D: .; size: .; J: TRBJ2-7; DNA: TGTGCCAGCAGTCTCGAACAGGGTTACGAGCAGTACTTC; CDR3: CASSLEQGYEQYF
V: TRBV9; D: .; size: .; J: TRBJ1-4; DNA: TGTGCCAGCAGCTGGAACCCAGGGCTTAATGAAAAACTGTTTTTT; CDR3: CASSWNPGLNEKLFF
V: TRBV7-8; D: TRBD1; size: .; J: TRBJ1-4; DNA: TGTGCCAGCAGCTCGGAGGGGACAGTCGCAACTAATGAAAAACTGTTTTTT; CDR3: CASSSEGTVATNEKLFF
V: TRBV3-1/TRBV3-2; D: TRBD1; size: .; J: TRBJ1-2; DNA: TGTGCCAGCAGCCAACACGACCTTTACAACACGGGACAGGAGAACTATGGCTACACCTTC; CDR3: CASSQHDLYNTGQENYGYTF
V: TRBV7-7; D: .; size: .; J: TRBJ2-5; DNA: TGTGCCAGCAGCTTGAGCGCGCACCAAGAGACCCAGTACTTC; CDR3: CASSLSAHQETQYF
V: TRBV13; D: TRBD1; size: once; J: TRBJ2-4; DNA: TGTGCCAGCAGCTTAGCCTCAGGGGGAAACATTCAGTACTTC; CDR3: CASSLASGGNIQYF
V: TRBV13; D: .; size: .; J: TRBJ1-1; DNA: TGTGCCAGCAGCCGCCTAGGACAGTACACTGAAGCTTTCTTT; CDR3: CASSRLGQYTEAFF
V: TRBV9; D: TRBD1; size: .; J: TRBJ1-4; DNA: TGTGCCAGCGGACAGGACGCGGGTCCTAATGAAAAACTGTTTTTT; CDR3: CASGQDAGPNEKLFF
V: TRBV28; D: TRBD1; size: .; J: TRBJ2-1; DNA: TGTGCCAGCAGGGCCGGGACAGGGCACCAGAATGAGCAGTTCTTC; CDR3: CASRAGTGHQNEQFF
V: TRBV2; D: TRBD2; size: .; J: TRBJ2-2; DNA: TGTGCCAGCAGTGAAGCGATGCCCCACAGCGGGGATGTCACCGGGGAGCTGTTTTTT; CDR3: CASSEAMPHSGDVTGELFF
V: TRBV7-9; D: .; size: .; J: TRBJ1-5; DNA: TGTGCCAGCAGCCACGGACAGAGCAATCAGCCCCAGCATTTT; CDR3: CASSHGQSNQPQHF
V: TRBV6-4; D: TRBD1; size: .; J: TRBJ1-5; DNA: TGTGCCAGCAGATATGACAGGGGAGATCAGCCCCAGCATTTT; CDR3: CASRYDRGDQPQHF
V: TRBV7-2; D: .; size: .; J: TRBJ1-5; DNA: TGTGCCAGCAGCTTAGAAGTAGGGGTCCAGCATTTT; CDR3: CASSLEVGVQHF
V: TRBV7-9; D: .; size: few; J: TRBJ1-3; DNA: TGTGCCAGCAGCTTCGAGTCGAGTCTTAGGAGGGCAGGAAACACCATATATTTT; CDR3: CASSFESSLRRAGNTIYF
V: TRBV3-1/TRBV3-2; D: TRBD2; size: .; J: TRBJ2-3; DNA: TGTGCCAGCAGCCAAGTTACCGGACTAGCTATCACAGATACGCAGTATTTT; CDR3: CASSQVTGLAITDTQYF
V: TRBV24-1; D: .; size: .; J: TRBJ2-5; DNA: TGTGCCACCAGTGACCCGGGGGACGAGGTGGAGACCCAGTACTTC; CDR3: CATSDPGDEVETQYF
V: TRBV11-2; D: .; size: .; J: TRBJ1-2; DNA: TGTGCCAGCAGCTTAGTCAGGGGCTCCTATGGCTACACCTTC; CDR3: CASSLVRGSYGYTF
V: TRBV4-1; D: .; size: .; J: TRBJ1-6; DNA: TGCGCCAGCAGCCAAGATTTCCAGCGAACTCCAAATTCACCCCTCCACTTT; CDR3: CASSQDFQRTPNSPLHF
V: TRBV9; D: .; size: .; J: TRBJ1-2; DNA: TGTGCCAGCAGCGCTGGCGGAGGGATCTATGGCTACACCTTC; CDR3: CASSAGGGIYGYTF
V: TRBV6-5; D: TRBD1; size: once; J: TRBJ2-1; DNA: TGTGCCAGCAGTTACTCCGGGACAGGGGGCGCAAATGAGCAGTTCTTC; CDR3: CASSYSGTGGANEQFF
V: TRBV10-2; D: TRBD2; size: .; J: TRBJ2-1; DNA: TGCGCCAGCTCGAGTAGCGGGGGTTATTACAATGAGCAGTTCTTC; CDR3: CASSSSGGYYNEQFF